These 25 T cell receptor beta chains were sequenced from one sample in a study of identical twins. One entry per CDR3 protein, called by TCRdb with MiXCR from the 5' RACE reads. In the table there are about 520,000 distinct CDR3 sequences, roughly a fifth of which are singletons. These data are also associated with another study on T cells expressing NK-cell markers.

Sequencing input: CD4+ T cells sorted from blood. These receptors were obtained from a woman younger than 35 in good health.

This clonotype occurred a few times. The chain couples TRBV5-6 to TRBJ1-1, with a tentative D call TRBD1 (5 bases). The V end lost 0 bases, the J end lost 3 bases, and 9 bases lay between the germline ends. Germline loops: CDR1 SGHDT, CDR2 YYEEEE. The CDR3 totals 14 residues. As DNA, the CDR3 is TGTGCCAGCAGCTTGGAACCCAGGGACACTGAAGCTTTCTTT. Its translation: CASSLEPRDTEAFF.

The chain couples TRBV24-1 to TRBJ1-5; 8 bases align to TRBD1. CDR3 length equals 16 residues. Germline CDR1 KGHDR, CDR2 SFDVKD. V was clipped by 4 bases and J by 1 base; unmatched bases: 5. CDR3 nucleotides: TGTGCCACCAGTGAATCCGGGACAGGCAGCAATCAGCCCCAGCATTTT. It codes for CATSESGTGSNQPQHF.

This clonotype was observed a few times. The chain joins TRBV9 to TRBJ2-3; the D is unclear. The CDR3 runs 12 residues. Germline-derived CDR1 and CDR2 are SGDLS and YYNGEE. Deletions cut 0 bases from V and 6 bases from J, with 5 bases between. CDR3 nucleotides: TGTGCCAGCAGCGTAGATCTCGATACGCAGTATTTT. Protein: CASSVDLDTQYF.

CDR3 region: CASSFDVNYGYTF. Here the CDR3 DNA reads TGCGCCAGCAGCTTTGATGTGAACTATGGCTACACCTTC. This chain connects TRBV5-1 to TRBJ1-2; D ambiguous. Trimming cost V 2 bases and J 2 bases, with 7 bases left between them. CDR1 SGHRS and CDR2 YFSETQ come from the germline V gene. The CDR3 covers 13 residues.

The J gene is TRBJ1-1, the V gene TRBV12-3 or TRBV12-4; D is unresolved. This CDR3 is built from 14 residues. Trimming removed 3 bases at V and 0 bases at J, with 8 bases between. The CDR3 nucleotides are TGTGCCAGCAGTTTCGCGCACATGAACACTGAAGCTTTCTTT. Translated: CASSFAHMNTEAFF.

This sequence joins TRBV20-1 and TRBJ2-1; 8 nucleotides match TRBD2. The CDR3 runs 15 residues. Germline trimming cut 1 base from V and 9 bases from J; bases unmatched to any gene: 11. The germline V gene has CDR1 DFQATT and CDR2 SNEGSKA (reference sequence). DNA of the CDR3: TGCAGTGCTAGAGCCCCCCAGGGAGCGGGGGTTGAGCAGTTCTTC. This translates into CSARAPQGAGVEQFF.

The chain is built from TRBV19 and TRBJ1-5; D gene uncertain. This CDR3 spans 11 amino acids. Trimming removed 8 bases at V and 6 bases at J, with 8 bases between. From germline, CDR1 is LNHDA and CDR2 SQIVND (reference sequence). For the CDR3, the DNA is TGTGCCAGTTCGTACGGTCAGCCCCAGCATTTT. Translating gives CASSYGQPQHF.

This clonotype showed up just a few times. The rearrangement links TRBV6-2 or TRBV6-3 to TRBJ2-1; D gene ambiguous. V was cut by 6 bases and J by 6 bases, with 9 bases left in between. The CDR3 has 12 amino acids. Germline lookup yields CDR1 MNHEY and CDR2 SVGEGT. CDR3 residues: CASSERSNEQFF. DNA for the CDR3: TGTGCCAGCAGCGAGCGTAGCAATGAGCAGTTCTTC.

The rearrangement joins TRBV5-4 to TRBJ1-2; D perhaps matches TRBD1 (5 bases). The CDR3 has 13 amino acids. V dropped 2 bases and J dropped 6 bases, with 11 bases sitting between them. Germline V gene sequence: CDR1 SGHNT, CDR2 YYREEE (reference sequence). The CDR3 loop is CASSLTGIDGYTF. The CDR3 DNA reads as TGTGCCAGCAGCTTAACAGGAATTGATGGCTACACCTTC.

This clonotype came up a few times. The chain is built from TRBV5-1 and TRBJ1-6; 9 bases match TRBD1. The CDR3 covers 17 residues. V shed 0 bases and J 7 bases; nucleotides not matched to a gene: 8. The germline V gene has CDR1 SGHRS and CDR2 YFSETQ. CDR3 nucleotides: TGCGCCAGCAGCTTGGCTGGACAGGGGCGAGAGAATTCACCCCTCCACTTT. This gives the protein CASSLAGQGRENSPLHF.

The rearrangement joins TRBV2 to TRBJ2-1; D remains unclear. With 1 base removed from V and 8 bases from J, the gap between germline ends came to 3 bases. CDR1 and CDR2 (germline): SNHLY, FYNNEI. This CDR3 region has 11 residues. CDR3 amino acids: CASSEEDEQFF. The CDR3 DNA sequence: TGTGCCAGCAGTGAAGAGGATGAGCAGTTCTTC. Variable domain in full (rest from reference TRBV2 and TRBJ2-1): EPEVTQTPSHQVTQMGQEVILRCVPISNHLYFYWYRQILGQKVEFLVSFYNNEISEKSEIFDDQFSVERPDGSNFTLKIRSTKLEDSAMYFCASSEEDEQFFGPGTRLTVL.

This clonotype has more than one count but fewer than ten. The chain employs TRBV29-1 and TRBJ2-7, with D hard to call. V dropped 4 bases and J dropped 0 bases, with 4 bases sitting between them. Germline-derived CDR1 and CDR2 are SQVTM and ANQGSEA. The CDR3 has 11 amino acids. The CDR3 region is CSVGDSYEQYF. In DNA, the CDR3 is TGCAGCGTTGGAGACTCCTACGAGCAGTACTTC.

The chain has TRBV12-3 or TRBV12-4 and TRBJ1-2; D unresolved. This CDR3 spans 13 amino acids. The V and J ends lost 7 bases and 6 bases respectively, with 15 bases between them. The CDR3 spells CASTAFGQNGYTF. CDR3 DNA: TGTGCCAGCACCGCTTTTGGGCAAAATGGCTACACCTTC.

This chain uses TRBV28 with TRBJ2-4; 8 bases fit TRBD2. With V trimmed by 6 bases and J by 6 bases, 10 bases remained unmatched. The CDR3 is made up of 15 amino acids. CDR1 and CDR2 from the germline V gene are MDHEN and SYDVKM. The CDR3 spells CASSPPGAGGNIQYF. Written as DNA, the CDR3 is TGTGCCAGCAGCCCCCCCGGGGCGGGAGGAAACATTCAGTACTTC. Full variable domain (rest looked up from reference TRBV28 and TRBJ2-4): DVKVTQSSRYLVKRTGEKVFLECVQDMDHENMFWYRQDPGLGLRLIYFSYDVKMKEKGDIPEGYSVSREKKERFSLILESASTNQTSMYLCASSPPGAGGNIQYFGAGTRLSVL.

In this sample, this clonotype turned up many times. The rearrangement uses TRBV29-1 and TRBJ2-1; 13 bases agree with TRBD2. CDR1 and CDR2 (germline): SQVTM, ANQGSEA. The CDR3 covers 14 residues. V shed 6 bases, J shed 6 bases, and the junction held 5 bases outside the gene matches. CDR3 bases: TGCAGCGTGGCCCGACTAGCGGGAGGCAATGAGCAGTTCTTC. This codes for CSVARLAGGNEQFF.

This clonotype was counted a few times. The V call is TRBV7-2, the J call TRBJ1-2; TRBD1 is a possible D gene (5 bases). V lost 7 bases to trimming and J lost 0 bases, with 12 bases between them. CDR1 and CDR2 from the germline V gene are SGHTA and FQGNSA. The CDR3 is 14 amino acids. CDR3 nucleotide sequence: TGTGCCAGCATCCGACAGAGCTCTAACTATGGCTACACCTTC. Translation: CASIRQSSNYGYTF. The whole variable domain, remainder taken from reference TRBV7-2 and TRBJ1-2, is GAGVSQSPSNKVTEKGKDVELRCDPISGHTALYWYRQSLGQGLEFLIYFQGNSAPDKSGLPSDRFSAERTGGSVSTLTIQRTQQEDSAVYLCASIRQSSNYGYTFGSGTRLTVV.

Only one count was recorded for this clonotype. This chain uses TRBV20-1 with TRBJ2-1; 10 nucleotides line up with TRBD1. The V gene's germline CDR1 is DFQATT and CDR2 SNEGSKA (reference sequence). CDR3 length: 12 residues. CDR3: CRVTGGINEQFF. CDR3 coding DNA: TGCAGAGTGACAGGGGGCATCAATGAGCAGTTCTTC.

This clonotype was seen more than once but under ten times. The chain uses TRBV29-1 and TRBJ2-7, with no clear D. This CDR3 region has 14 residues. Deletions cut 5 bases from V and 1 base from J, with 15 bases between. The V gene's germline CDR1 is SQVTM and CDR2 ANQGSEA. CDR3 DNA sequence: TGCAGCGTTACCTCCATGGAAAAGTCCTACGAGCAGTACTTC. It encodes CSVTSMEKSYEQYF.

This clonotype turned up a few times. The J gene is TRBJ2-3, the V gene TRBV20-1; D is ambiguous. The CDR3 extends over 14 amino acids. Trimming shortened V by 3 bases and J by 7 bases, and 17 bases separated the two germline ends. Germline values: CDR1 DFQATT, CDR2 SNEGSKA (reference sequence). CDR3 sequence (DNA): TGCAGTGCTAGGTCCCAGCTAGGCACGAATACGCAGTATTTT. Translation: CSARSQLGTNTQYF.

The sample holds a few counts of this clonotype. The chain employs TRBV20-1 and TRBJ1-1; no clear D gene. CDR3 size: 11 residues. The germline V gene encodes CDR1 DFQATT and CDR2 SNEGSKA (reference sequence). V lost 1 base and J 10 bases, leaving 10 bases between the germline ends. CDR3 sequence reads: CSARGRARAFF. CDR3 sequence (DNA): TGCAGTGCTAGAGGCCGGGCCCGAGCTTTCTTT.

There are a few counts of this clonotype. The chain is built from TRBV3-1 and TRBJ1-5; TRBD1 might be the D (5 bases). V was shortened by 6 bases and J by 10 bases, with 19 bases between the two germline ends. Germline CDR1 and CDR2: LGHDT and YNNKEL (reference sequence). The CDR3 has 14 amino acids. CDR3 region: CASSKGIFNSPQHF. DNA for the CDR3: TGTGCCAGCAGTAAGGGGATTTTCAATAGCCCCCAGCATTTT.

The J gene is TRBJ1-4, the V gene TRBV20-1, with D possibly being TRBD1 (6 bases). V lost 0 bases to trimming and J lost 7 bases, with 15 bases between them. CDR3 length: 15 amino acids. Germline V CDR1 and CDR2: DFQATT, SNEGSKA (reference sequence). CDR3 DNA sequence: TGCAGTGCTAGAGATTCCAGGGGTGGTCGTGAAAAACTGTTTTTT. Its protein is CSARDSRGGREKLFF.

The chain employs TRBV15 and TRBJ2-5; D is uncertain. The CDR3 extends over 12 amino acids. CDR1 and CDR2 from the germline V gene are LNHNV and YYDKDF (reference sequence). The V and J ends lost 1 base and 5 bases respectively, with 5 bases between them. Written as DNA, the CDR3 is TGTGCCACCAGCAGAGTCTCTGAGACCCAGTACTTC. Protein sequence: CATSRVSETQYF.

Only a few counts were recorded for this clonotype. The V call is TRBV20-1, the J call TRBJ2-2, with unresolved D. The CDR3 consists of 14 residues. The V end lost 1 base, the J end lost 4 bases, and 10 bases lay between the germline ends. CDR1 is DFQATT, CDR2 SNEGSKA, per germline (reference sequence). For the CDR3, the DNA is TGCAGTGCTAGAGTGCCAGGAGTCACCGGGGAGCTGTTTTTT. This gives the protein CSARVPGVTGELFF.

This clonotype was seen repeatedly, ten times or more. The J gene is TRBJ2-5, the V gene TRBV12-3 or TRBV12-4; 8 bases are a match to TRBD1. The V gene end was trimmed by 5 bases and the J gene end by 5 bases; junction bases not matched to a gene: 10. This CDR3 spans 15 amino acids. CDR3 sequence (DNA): TGTGCCAGCAGTCAGACCGGGACAGGAGGGGAGACCCAGTACTTC. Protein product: CASSQTGTGGETQYF.